This T cell receptor (beta chain) was documented in a study of T cells in tumors after PD-1 blockade. Study background: Patients received pembrolizumab 200 mg every 3 weeks or cemiplimab 350 mg every 2 weeks. Mean per blood sample: about 110,000 templates (about 24,679-260,000), 36,536 unique clonotypes.

This clone was seen once. Its target is not known. Data came from immunoSEQ multiplex PCR; TCRdb stores just in-frame clones and leaves some out. The sample lists about 33,000 clones, roughly 78% occurring once. Germline V gene data show CDR1 as MNHEY and CDR2 as SVGEGT. The CDR3 loop spans 15 amino acids. Trimming left V 4 bases short and J 5 bases short, with 16 bases between. Study findings and constraints: Blood contained 35% to 50% of the tumor's TCR clonotypes.

Sequenced material: PBMCs, taken before anti-PD-1 treatment. The chain couples TRBV6-2 or TRBV6-3 to TRBJ2-3, with TRBD2 as a possible D gene (7 bases). The origin of this receptor is a human donor with basal cell carcinoma. This chain's CDR3 is CASSWGGITGDTQYF. CDR3 coding DNA: TGTGCCAGCAGTTGGGGGGGCATCACGGGAGATACGCAGTATTTT.